This T cell receptor (beta chain) was observed in a study of blood T cells in healthy people across ages. In germline, CDR1 is SGHKS, CDR2 YYEKEE (reference sequence). Deletions cut 2 bases from V and 7 bases from J, with 13 bases between. This CDR3 comprises 14 residues. Donors were systemically healthy Caucasian individuals from Russia aged about 6 to 100 years. Study results and caveats: Greater diversity and more naive CD4+ cells were seen in long-lived donors than in aged donors. As age increased, TCR beta diversity per million T cells fell in a roughly linear fashion.

This clonotype was observed a handful of times. What it binds is unknown. Primed by a sample-barcoded 5' primer and a J-beta primer mix, a second PCR proceeded for roughly 6 to 12 cycles. Each cDNA molecule, via a template-switch adaptor with 12 random nucleotides, was tagged. Using its own MiXCR run on the 5' RACE reads, TCRdb lists one record per CDR3 protein. The sample shows roughly 1.7 million distinct CDR3 sequences, about 31% of them seen only once. Sample: blood. The sequence derives from a woman aged 25 to 39 in good health. This chain connects TRBV5-5 to TRBJ1-5; tentative D call: TRBD1 (6 bases). CDR3 protein: CASSFGGAGQPQHF. The CDR3 nucleotides read TGTGCCAGCAGCTTCGGGGGGGCAGGACAGCCCCAGCATTTT.